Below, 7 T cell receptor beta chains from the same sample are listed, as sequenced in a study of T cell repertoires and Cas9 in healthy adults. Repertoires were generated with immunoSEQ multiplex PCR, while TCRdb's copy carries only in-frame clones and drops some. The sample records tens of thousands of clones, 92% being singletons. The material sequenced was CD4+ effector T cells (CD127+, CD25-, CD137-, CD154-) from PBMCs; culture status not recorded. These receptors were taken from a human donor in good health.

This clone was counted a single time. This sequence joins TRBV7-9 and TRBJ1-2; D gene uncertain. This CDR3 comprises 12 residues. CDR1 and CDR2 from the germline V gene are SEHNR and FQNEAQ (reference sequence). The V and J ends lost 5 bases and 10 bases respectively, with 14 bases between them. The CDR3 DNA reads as TGTGCCAGCAGCCCCCCCCTGGCATACTACACCTTC. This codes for CASSPPLAYYTF.

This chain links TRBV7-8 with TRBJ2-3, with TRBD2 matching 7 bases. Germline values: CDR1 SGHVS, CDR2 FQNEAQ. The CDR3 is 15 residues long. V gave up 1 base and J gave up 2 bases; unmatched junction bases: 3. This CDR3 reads CASSLGTSYTDTQYF. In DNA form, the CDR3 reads TGTGCCAGCAGCTTAGGGACTAGTTACACAGATACGCAGTATTTT.

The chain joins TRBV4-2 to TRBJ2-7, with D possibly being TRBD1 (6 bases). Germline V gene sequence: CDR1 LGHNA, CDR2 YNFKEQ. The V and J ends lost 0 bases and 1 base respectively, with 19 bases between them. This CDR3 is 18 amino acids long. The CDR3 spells CASSQDSSRGTPSYEQYV. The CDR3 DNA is TGTGCCAGCAGCCAAGATTCATCTAGGGGGACACCGTCCTACGAGCAGTACGTC.

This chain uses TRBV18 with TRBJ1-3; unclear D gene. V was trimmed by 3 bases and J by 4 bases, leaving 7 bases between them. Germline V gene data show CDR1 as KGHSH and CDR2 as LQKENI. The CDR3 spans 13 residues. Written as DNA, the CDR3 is TGTGCCAGCTCACCGGACCAGGGAAACACCATATATTTT. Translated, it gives CASSPDQGNTIYF. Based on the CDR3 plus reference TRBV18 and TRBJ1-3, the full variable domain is NAGVMQNPRHLVRRRGQEARLRCSPMKGHSHVYWYRQLPEEGLKFMVYLQKENIIDESGMPKERFSAEFPKEGPSILRIQQVVRGDSAAYFCASSPDQGNTIYFGEGSWLTVV.

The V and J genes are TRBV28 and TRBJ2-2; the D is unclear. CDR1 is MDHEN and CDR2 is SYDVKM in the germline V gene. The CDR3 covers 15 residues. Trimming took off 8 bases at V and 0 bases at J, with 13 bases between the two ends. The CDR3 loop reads CASGQSLANTGELFF. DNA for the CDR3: TGTGCCAGCGGCCAATCTCTAGCGAACACCGGGGAGCTGTTTTTT. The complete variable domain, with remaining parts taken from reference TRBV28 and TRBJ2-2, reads DVKVTQSSRYLVKRTGEKVFLECVQDMDHENMFWYRQDPGLGLRLIYFSYDVKMKEKGDIPEGYSVSREKKERFSLILESASTNQTSMYLCASGQSLANTGELFFGEGSRLTVL.

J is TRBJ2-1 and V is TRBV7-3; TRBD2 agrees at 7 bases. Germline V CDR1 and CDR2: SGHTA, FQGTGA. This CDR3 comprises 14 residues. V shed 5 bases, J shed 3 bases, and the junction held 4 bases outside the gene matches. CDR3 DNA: TGTGCCAGCAGCGACGGGACTAACTACAATGAGCAGTTCTTC. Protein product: CASSDGTNYNEQFF. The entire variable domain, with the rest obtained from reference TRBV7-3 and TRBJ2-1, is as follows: GAGVSQTPSNKVTEKGKYVELRCDPISGHTALYWYRQSLGQGPEFLIYFQGTGAADDSGLPNDRFFAVRPEGSVSTLKIQRTERGDSAVYLCASSDGTNYNEQFFGPGTRLTVL.

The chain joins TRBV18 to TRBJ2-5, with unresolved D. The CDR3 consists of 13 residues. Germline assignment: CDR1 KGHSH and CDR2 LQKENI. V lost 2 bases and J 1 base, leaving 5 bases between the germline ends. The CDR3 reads CASSPGPQETQYF. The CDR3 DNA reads TGTGCCAGCTCACCAGGTCCCCAAGAGACCCAGTACTTC.